This T cell receptor beta chain was recovered during a study of shared clonotypes between healthy human individuals. Whole-study results and caveats: Sorted-subset samples were not fully sequenced, rarefaction indicated.

Remarks on this clone: Its antigen remains unknown.

Donors, healthy HIV-negative adults, lacked recent acute infections or vaccinations. This CDR3 is built from 13 residues. Per germline, CDR1 SQVTM and CDR2 ANQGSEA. Trimming took off 4 bases at V and 8 bases at J, with 12 bases between the two ends. This table comes from immunoSEQ multiplex PCR, and its TCRdb copy is limited to in-frame clones, with some not included. The table lists 850,000 to 1,200,000 clones, approximately 76% of them singletons, with about 1.4% in the top ten. The sequence was obtained from a man aged 18 to 35 in good health. The specimen sequenced was memory CD4+ T cells sorted from blood. Subset described: CD45RA-negative fraction. The chain recombines TRBV29-1 with TRBJ1-6; maybe TRBD1 (6 bases). The CDR3 loop is CSVGTELDSPLHF. The DNA for the CDR3 is TGCAGCGTTGGGACAGAGTTGGATTCACCCCTCCACTTT. Filled out from reference TRBV29-1 and TRBJ1-6, the complete variable domain reads SAVISQKPSRDICQRGTSLTIQCQVDSQVTMMFWYRQQPGQSLTLIATANQGSEATYESGFVIDKFPISRPNLTFSTLTVSNMSPEDSSIYLCSVGTELDSPLHFGNGTRLTVT.